This T cell receptor beta chain was identified during a study of neurological immune-mediated disorders. Trimming cost V 5 bases and J 13 bases, with 12 bases left between them. This CDR3 is 12 amino acids long. Germline values: CDR1 MDHEN, CDR2 SYDVKM. A 10-nucleotide random UMI tagged transcripts in template-switch 5'RACE cDNA synthesis. Via MiXCR, TCRdb re-called the 5' RACE reads, giving one row per CDR3 protein. The table records 65,000 to 80,000 distinct CDR3 sequences, roughly 18% of them present only once. Regarding this clonotype: The target antigen is unknown. A much larger clone lies one base from this, so it may be a read error.

Study results and caveats: Subjects shared no identical expanded-clone CDR3 amino acid sequences, suggesting private TCR-beta repertoires in all groups.

V gene TRBV28 combines with J gene TRBJ1-6, with D unresolved. Sequencing was carried out using PBMCs. This clonotype was sampled from a woman aged 40 to 49 in good health. This CDR3 reads CASSVGRAPLHF. The CDR3 coding sequence is TGTGCCAGCAGTGTGGGGAGGGCGCCCCTCCACTTT. Drawing the rest from reference TRBV28 and TRBJ1-6, the complete variable domain is DVKVTQSSRYLVKRTGEKVFLECVQDMDHENMFWYRQDPGLGLRLIYFSYDVKMKEKGDIPEGYSVSREKKERFSLILESASTNQTSMYLCASSVGRAPLHFGNGTRLTVT.